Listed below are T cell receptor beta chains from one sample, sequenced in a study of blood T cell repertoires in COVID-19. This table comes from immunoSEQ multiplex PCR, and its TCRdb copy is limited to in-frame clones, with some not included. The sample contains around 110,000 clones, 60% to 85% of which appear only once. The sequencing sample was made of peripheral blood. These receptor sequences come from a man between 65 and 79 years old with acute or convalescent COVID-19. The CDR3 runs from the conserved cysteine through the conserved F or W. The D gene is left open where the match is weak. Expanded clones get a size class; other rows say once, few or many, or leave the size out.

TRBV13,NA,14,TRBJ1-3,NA,CASRIQGSGNTIYF,TGTGCCAGCAGGATACAGGGCTCTGGAAACACCATATATTTT
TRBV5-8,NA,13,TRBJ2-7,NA,CASSFQGSYEQYF,TGTGCCAGCAGCTTTCAGGGCTCCTACGAGCAGTACTTC
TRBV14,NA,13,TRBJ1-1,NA,CASSQDQGTEAFF,TGTGCCAGCAGCCAAGATCAGGGCACTGAAGCTTTCTTT
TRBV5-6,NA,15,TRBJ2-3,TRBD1,CASSPADRGWDTQYF,TGTGCCAGCAGCCCCGCCGACAGGGGTTGGGATACGCAGTATTTT
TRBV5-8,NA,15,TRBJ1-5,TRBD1,CASVRDRGSNQPQHF,TGTGCCAGCGTTCGAGACAGGGGAAGTAATCAGCCCCAGCATTTT
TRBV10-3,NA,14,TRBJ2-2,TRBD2,CAIRSGGGTGELFF,TGTGCCATCAGAAGCGGGGGAGGAACCGGGGAGCTGTTTTTT
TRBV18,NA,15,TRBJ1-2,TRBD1,CASSPMDRANYGYTF,TGTGCCAGCTCACCGATGGACAGGGCAAACTATGGCTACACCTTC
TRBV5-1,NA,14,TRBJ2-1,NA,CASSLGGPYNEQFF,TGCGCCAGCAGCTTGGGGGGCCCTTACAATGAGCAGTTCTTC
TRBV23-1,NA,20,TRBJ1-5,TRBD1,CASSQSSRDRARYSNQPQHF,TGCGCCAGCAGTCAATCTAGCCGGGACAGGGCCCGTTATAGCAATCAGCCCCAGCATTTT
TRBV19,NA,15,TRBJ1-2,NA,CASSAPRAANYGYTF,TGTGCCAGTAGTGCACCCAGGGCAGCTAACTATGGCTACACCTTC
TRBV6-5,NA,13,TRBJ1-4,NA,CASTRQQGEKLFF,TGTGCCAGCACCCGACAGCAGGGTGAAAAACTGTTTTTT
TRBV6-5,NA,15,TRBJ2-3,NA,CASSPGSASTDTQYF,TGTGCCAGCAGCCCCGGGTCCGCAAGCACAGATACGCAGTATTTT
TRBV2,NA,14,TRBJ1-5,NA,CASSEEGNNQPQHF,TGTGCCAGCAGTGAAGAGGGGAACAATCAGCCCCAGCATTTT
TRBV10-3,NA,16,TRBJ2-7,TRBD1,CAISDPGQGVMDEQYF,TGTGCCATCAGTGACCCCGGACAGGGAGTTATGGACGAGCAGTACTTC
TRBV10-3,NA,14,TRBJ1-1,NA,CAIWPGAWNTEAFF,TGTGCCATCTGGCCAGGGGCCTGGAACACTGAAGCTTTCTTT
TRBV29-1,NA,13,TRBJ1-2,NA,CSVEVTGIYGYTF,TGCAGCGTTGAGGTAACAGGGATCTATGGCTACACCTTC
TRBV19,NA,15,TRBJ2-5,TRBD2,CASTSGLSGRETQYF,TGTGCCAGTACCTCCGGACTTAGCGGGCGAGAGACCCAGTACTTC
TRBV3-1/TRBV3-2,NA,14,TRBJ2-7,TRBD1,CASSQLTGVDEQYF,TGTGCCAGCAGCCAACTGACAGGGGTCGACGAGCAGTACTTC
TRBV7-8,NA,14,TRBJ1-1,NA,CASSFPRMNTEAFF,TGTGCCAGCAGCTTTCCTAGGATGAACACTGAAGCTTTCTTT
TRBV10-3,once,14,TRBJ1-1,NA,CAISADSGKSEAFF,TGTGCCATCAGTGCGGACTCCGGAAAGTCTGAAGCTTTCTTT
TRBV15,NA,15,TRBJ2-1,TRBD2,CATSRASGGVSEQFF,TGTGCCACCAGCAGAGCTAGCGGGGGGGTCAGTGAGCAGTTCTTC
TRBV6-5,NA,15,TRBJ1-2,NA,CASSPGGRANYGYTF,TGTGCCAGCAGCCCCGGGGGGAGGGCTAACTATGGCTACACCTTC
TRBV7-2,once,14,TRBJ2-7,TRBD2,CASSRGLASYEQYF,TGTGCCAGCAGCCGGGGACTAGCTTCCTACGAGCAGTACTTC
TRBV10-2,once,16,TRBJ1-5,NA,CASSPRTGTPDQPQHF,TGCGCCAGCAGTCCCCGTACCGGGACTCCAGATCAGCCCCAGCATTTT
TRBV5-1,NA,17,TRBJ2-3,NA,CASSGGLTGGRTDTQYF,TGCGCCAGCAGCGGGGGACTAACAGGGGGTAGGACAGATACGCAGTATTTT
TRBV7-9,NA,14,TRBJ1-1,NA,CASSFGGVDTEAFF,TGTGCCAGCAGCTTTGGAGGGGTAGACACTGAAGCTTTCTTT
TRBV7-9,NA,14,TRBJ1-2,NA,CASSLAETVYGYTF,TGTGCCAGCAGCTTAGCGGAGACGGTCTATGGCTACACCTTC
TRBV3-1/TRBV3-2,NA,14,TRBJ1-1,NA,CASSQDFLNTEAFF,TGTGCCAGCAGCCAAGATTTCTTGAACACTGAAGCTTTCTTT
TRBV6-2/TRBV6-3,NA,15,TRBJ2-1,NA,CASSPGLSSYNEQFF,TGTGCCAGCAGCCCGGGACTCTCCTCCTACAATGAGCAGTTCTTC
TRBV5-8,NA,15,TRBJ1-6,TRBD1,CASSPGQGARSPLHF,TGTGCCAGCAGCCCAGGACAGGGGGCGCGTTCACCCCTCCACTTT
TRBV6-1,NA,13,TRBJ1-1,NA,CASSEAHGQRAFF,TGTGCCAGCAGTGAAGCCCACGGTCAGAGGGCTTTCTTT
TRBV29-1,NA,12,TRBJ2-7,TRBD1,CSVLRQGWEQYF,TGCAGCGTTCTTAGACAGGGCTGGGAGCAGTACTTC
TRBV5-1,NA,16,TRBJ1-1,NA,CASSLVEGSGNTEAFF,TGCGCCAGCAGCTTGGTGGAGGGATCGGGGAACACTGAAGCTTTCTTT
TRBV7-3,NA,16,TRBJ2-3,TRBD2,CASSLRSGGGTDTQYF,TGTGCCAGCAGCTTAAGGAGCGGGGGGGGCACAGATACGCAGTATTTT
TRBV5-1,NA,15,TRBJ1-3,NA,CASSFDKSSGNTIYF,TGCGCCAGCAGCTTCGACAAGAGCTCTGGAAACACCATATATTTT
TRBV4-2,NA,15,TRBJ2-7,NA,CASSLRRGTDYEQYF,TGTGCCAGCAGCCTCAGGAGGGGAACAGACTACGAGCAGTACTTC